This TCR beta chain is from a study of cytomegalovirus exposure and HLA in healthy donors. Germline lookup yields CDR1 SGDLS and CDR2 YYNGEE. Germline trimming cut 5 bases from V and 6 bases from J; bases unmatched to any gene: 7. The CDR3 runs 15 residues. The PCR used 60 Vbeta and 13 Jbeta primers. Sequencing was performed with immunoSEQ multiplex PCR; in TCRdb, only in-frame clones are kept and a portion is missing. This table has about 140,000 clones, approximately 82% appearing once. The sequencing input was PBMCs. The chain joins TRBV9 to TRBJ2-1, with 11 nucleotides matching TRBD2. This receptor was identified in a woman aged 40 to 50 in good health and CMV-seronegative. CDR3 bases: TGTGCCAGCAGGAGCCCCGGACTAGCGGGCAATGAGCAGTTCTTC. It specifies CASRSPGLAGNEQFF.